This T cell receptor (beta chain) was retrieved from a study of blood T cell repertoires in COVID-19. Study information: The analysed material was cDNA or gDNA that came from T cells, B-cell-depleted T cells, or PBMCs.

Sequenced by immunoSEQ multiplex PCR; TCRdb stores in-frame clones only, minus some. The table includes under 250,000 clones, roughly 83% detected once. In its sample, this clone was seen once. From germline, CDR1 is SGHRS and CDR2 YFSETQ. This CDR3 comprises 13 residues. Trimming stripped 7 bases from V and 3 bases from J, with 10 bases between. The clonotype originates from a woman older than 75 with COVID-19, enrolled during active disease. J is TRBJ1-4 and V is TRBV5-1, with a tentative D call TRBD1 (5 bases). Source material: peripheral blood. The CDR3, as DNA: TGCGCCAGCCGGGGGGAGCCTAATGAAAAACTGTTTTTT. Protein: CASRGEPNEKLFF.